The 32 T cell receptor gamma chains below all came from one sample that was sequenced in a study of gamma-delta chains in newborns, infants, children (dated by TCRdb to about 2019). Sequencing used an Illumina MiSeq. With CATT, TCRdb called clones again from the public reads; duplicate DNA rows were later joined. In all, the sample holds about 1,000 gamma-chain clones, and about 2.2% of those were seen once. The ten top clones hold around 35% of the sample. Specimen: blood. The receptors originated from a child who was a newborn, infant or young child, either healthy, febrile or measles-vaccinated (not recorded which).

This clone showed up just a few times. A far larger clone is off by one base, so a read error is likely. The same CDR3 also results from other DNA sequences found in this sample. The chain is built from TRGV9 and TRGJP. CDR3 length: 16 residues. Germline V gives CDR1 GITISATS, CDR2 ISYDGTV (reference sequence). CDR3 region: CALWEVQELGKKIKVF. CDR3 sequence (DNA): TGTGCCTTGTGGGAGGTACAAGAGTTGGGCAAAAAAATAAAGGTATTT.

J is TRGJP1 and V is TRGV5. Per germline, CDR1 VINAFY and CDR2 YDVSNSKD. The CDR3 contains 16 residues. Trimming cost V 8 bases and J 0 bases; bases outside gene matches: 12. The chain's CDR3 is CATFSFGYTTGWFKIF. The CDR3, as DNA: TGTGCCACCTTTAGTTTTGGCTATACCACTGGTTGGTTCAAGATATTT.

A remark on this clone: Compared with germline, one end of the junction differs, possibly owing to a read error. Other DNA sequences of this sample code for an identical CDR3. DNA of the CDR3: TGTGCCTTGCGGGATCAAGAGCTGGGCAAAAAAATCAAGGTATTT. It translates to CALRDQELGKKIKVF. The chain uses TRGV9 and TRGJP. Looked up from germline, CDR1 is GITISATS and CDR2 is ISYDGTV (reference sequence). CDR3 length: 15 residues.

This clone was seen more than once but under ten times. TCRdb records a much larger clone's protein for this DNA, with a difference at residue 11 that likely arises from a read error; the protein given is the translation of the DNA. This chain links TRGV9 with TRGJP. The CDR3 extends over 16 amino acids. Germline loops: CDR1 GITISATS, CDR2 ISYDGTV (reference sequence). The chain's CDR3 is CALWEVQELGEKIKVF. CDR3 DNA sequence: TGTGCCTTGTGGGAGGTGCAAGAGTTGGGCGAAAAAATCAAGGTATTT.

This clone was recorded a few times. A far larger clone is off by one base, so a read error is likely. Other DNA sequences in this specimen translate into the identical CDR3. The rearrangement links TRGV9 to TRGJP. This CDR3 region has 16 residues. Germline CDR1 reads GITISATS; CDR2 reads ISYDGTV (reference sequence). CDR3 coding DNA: TGTGCCTTATGGGAGTACCAAGAGTTGGGCAAAAAAATCAAGGTATTT. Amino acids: CALWEYQELGKKIKVF.

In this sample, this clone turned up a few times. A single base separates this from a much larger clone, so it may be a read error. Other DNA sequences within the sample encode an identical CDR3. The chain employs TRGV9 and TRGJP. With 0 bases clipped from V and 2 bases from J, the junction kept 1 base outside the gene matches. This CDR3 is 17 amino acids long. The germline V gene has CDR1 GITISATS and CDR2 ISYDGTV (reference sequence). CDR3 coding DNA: TGTGCCTTGTGGGAGGTGCGGCAAGAGTTGGGCAAAAAAATCAAGGTATTT. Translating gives CALWEVRQELGKKIKVF.

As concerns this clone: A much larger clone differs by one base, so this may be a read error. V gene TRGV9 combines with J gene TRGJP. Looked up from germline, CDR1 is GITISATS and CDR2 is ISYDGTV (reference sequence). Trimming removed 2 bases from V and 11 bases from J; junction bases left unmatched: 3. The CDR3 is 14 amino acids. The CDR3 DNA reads TGTGCCTTGTGGGAGGAGGTGGGCAAAAAAATCAAGGTATTT. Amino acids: CALWEEVGKKIKVF.

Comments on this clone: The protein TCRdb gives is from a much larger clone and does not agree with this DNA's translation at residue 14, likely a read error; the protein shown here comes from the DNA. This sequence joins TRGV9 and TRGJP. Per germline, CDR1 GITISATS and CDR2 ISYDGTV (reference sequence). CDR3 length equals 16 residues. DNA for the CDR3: TGTGCCTTGTGGGAGGCACAAGAGTTGGGCAAAAAAATCGAGGTATTT. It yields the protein CALWEAQELGKKIEVF.

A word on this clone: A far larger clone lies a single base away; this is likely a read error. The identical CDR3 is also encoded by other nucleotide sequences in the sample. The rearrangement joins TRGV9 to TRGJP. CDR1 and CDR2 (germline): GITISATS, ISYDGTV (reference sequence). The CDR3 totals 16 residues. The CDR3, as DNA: TGTGCCTTGTGGGAGGTGCGGAGGCTGGGCAAAAAGATCAAGGTATTT. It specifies CALWEVRRLGKKIKVF.

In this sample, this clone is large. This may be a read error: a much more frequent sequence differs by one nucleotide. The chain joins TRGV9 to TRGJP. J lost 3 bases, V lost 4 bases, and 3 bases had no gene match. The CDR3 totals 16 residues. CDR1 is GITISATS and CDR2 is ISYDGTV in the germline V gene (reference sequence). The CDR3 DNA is TGTGCCTTGTGGGACACGCAAGAGTTGGGCAAAAAAATCAAGGTATTT. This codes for CALWDTQELGKKIKVF.

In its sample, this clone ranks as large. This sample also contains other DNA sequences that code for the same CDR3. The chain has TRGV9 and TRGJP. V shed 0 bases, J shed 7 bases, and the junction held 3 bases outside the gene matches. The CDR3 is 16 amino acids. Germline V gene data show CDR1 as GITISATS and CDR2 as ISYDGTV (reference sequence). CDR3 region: CALWEVSELGKKIKVF. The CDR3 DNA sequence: TGTGCCTTGTGGGAGGTGAGCGAGTTGGGCAAAAAAATCAAGGTATTT.

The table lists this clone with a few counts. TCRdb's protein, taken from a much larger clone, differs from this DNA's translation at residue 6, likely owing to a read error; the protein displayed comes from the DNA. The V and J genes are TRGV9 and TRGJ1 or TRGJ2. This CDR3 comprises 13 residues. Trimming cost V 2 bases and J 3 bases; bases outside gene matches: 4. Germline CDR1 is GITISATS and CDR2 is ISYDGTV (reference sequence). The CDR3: CALWEAGYYKKLF. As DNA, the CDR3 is TGTGCCTTGTGGGAGGCGGGTTATTATAAGAAACTCTTT.

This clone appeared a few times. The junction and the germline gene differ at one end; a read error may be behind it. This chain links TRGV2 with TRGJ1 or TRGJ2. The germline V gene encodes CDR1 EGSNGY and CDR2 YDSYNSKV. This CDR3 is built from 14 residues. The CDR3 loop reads CATWDGLYYYKKLF. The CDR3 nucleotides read TGTGCCACTTGGGACGGGCTGTATTATTATAAGAAACTCTTT.

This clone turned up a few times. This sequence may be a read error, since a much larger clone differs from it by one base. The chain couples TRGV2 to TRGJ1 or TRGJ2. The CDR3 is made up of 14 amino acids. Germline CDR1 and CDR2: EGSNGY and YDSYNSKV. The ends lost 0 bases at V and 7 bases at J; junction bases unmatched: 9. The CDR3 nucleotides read TGTGCCACCTGGGACGGGCATAGGAGGTATAAGAAACTCTTT. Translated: CATWDGHRRYKKLF.

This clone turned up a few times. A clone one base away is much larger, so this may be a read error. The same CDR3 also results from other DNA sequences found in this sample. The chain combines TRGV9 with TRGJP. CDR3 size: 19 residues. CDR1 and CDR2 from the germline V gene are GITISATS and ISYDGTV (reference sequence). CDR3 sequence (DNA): TGTGCCTTGTGGGAGGTGCATGCCACCCCCGAGTTGGGCAAAAAAATCAAAGTATTT. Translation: CALWEVHATPELGKKIKVF.

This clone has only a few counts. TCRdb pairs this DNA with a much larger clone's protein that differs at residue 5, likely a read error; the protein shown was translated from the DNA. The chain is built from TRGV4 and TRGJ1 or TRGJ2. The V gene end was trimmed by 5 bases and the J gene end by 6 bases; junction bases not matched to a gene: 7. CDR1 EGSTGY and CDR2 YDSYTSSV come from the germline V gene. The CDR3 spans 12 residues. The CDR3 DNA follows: TGTGCCACCTGGGCTGTGAGTTATAAGAAACTCTTT. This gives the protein CATWAVSYKKLF.

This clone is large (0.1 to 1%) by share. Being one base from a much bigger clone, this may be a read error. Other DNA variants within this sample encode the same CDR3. As DNA, the CDR3 is TGTGCCTTGTGGGAGGTGAAAGAGTTGGGCAAAAAAATCAAGGTATTT. Translating it yields CALWEVKELGKKIKVF. The chain is built from TRGV9 and TRGJP. After removal of 0 bases from V and 5 bases from J, the junction contained 1 base not matched to a gene. Germline V lookup: CDR1 GITISATS, CDR2 ISYDGTV (reference sequence). This CDR3 has 16 amino acids.

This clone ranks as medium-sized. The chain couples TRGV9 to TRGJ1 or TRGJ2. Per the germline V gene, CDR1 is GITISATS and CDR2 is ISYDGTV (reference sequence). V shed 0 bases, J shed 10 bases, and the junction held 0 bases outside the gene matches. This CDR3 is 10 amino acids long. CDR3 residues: CALWEVKKLF. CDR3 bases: TGTGCCTTGTGGGAGGTGAAGAAACTCTTT.

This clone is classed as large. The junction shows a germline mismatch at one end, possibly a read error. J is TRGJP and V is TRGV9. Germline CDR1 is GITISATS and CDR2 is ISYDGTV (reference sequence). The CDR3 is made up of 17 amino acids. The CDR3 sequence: CALWEPGQELGKKIKVF. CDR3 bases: TGTGCCTTGTGGGAGCCTGGGCAGGAGTTGGGCAAAAAAATCAAGGTATTT.

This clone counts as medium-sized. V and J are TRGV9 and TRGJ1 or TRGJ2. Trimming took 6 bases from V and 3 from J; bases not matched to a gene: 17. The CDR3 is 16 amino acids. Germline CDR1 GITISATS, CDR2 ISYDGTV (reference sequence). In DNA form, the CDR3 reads TGTGCCTTGTGGTCCGCCGACCGAAAGGGTTATTATAAGAAACTCTTT. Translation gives CALWSADRKGYYKKLF.

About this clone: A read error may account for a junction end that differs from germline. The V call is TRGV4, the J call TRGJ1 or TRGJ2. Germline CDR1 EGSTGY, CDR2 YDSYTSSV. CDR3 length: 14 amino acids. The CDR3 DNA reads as TGTGCCACCTTTGATGTGCCCCCCAATTATACGAAACTCTTT. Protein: CATFDVPPNYTKLF.

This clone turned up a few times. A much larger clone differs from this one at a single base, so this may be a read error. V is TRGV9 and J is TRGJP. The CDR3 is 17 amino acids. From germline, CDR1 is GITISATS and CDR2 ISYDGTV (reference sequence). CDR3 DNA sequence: TGTGCCTTGTGGGAGGTGATTACAGAGTTGGGCAGAAAAATCAAGGTATTT. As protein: CALWEVITELGRKIKVF.

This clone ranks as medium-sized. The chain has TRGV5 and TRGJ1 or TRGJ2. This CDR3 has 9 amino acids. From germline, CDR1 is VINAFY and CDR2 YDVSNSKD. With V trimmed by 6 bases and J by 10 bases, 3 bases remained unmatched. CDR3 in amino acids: CATWSKKLF. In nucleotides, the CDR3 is TGTGCCACCTGGTCCAAGAAACTCTTT.

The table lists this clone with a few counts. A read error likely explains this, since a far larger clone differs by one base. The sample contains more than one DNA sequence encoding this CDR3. CDR3 DNA: TGTGCCTTGTGGGAGACGCAAGAGTTAGGCAAAAAAATCAAGGTATTT. Translation: CALWETQELGKKIKVF. The V gene is TRGV9, the J gene TRGJP. Germline V CDR1 and CDR2: GITISATS, ISYDGTV (reference sequence). The CDR3 length is 16 residues.

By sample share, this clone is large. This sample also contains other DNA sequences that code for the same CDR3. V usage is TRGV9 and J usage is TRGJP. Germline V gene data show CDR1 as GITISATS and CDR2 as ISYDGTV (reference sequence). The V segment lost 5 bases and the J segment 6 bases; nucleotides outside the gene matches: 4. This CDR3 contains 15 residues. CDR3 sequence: CALWGLELGKKIKVF. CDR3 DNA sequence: TGTGCCTTGTGGGGTTTAGAGTTGGGCAAAAAAATCAAGGTATTT.

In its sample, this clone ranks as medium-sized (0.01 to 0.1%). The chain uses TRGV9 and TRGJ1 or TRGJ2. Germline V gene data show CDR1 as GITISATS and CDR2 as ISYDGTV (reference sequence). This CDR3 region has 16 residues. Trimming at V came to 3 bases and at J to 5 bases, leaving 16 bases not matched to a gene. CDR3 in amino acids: CALWELHRVEDYKKLF. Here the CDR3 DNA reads TGTGCCTTGTGGGAGCTGCACCGGGTTGAAGATTATAAGAAACTCTTT.

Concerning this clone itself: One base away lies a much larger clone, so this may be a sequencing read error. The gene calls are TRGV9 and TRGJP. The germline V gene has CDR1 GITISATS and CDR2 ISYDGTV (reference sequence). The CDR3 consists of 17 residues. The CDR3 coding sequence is TGTGCCTTGTGGGGGCCTGGGCAGGAGTTGGGCAAAAAAATCAAGGTATTT. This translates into CALWGPGQELGKKIKVF.

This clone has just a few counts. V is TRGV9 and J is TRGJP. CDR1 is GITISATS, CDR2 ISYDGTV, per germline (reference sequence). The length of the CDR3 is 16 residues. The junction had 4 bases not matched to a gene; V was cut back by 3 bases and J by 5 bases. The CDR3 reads CALWEREELGKKIKVF. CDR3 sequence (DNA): TGTGCCTTGTGGGAGAGGGAAGAGTTGGGCAAAAAAATCAAGGTATTT.

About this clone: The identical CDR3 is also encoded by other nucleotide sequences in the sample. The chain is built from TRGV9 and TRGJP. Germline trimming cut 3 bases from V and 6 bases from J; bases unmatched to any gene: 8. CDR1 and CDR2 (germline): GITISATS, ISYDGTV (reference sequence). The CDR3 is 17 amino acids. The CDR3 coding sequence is TGTGCCTTGTGGGAGCCGCGGGGAGAGTTGGGCAAAAAAATCAAGGTATTT. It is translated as CALWEPRGELGKKIKVF.

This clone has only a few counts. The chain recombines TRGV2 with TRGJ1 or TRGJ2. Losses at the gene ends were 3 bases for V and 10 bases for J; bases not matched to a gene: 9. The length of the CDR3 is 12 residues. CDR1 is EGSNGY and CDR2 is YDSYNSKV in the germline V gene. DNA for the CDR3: TGTGCCACCTGGGACAGGCGATGGAAGAAACTCTTT. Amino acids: CATWDRRWKKLF.

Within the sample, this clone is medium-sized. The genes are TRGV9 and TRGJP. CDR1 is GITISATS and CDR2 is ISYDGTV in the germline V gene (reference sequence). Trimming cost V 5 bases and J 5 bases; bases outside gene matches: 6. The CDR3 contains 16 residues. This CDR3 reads CALWGGEELGKKIKVF. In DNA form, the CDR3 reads TGTGCCTTGTGGGGGGGGGAAGAGTTGGGCAAAAAAATCAAGGTATTT.

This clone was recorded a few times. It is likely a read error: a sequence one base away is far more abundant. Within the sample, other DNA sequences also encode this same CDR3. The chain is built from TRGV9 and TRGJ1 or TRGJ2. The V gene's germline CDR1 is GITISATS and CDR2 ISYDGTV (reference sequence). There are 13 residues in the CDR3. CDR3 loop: CALWEVHYYKKLF. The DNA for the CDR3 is TGTGCCCTGTGGGAGGTCCATTATTATAAGAAACTCTTT.